This T cell receptor (beta chain) was identified in a study of blood T cell repertoires in COVID-19. At the level of the study: Both acute and convalescent COVID-19 samples were obtained from the United States, Italy and Spain.

Germline CDR1 is MDHEN and CDR2 is SYDVKM. V gave up 10 bases and J gave up 0 bases, with 16 bases separating them. The CDR3 spans 16 residues. In the source study's methods: Estimates of nucleated cell counts were drawn from the amplification of reference gene primers. Produced via immunoSEQ multiplex PCR; TCRdb's table is partial and in-frame only. From that table come the V and J calls and clone size; the DNA was used to work out D and trimming. The sample lists hundreds of thousands of clones, 80% to 90% occurring once. Sequencing was done on a sample of PBMCs or T cells enriched from blood (not recorded which). The TCR was taken from a man aged 35 to 55 who had recovered from COVID-19. The V and J genes are TRBV28 and TRBJ1-6, with no clear D. CDR3: CATISVGDSYNSPLHF. Here the CDR3 DNA reads TGTGCCACCATATCAGTCGGAGACTCCTATAATTCACCCCTCCACTTT. Combining the CDR3 with reference TRBV28 and TRBJ1-6 gives the whole variable domain DVKVTQSSRYLVKRTGEKVFLECVQDMDHENMFWYRQDPGLGLRLIYFSYDVKMKEKGDIPEGYSVSREKKERFSLILESASTNQTSMYLCATISVGDSYNSPLHFGNGTRLTVT.